This entry is about one T cell receptor beta chain. Antigen unknown. This sample is part of a study of cytomegalovirus exposure and HLA in healthy donors. Turning to the study itself: An earlier analysis identified more than 95 million unique TCR beta sequences in 170 million or so T cells. Findings and limits, study-wide: Earlier analysis looked at TCR beta V segments, and most were productive about 87% or about 30% of the time. Reportedly, a later analysis found an Asian-associated ancestry cluster had fewer N-insertions than the approximately 600-donor mean.

PCR primers comprised 60 Vbeta and 13 Jbeta primers. Generated by immunoSEQ multiplex PCR, the TCRdb table keeps only in-frame clones and is missing some. The sample gives 130,000 to 150,000 clones, more than 60% of which show up once; 2.8% is in the top ten. The germline CDR1 and CDR2 sequences are KGHSH and LQKENI. The CDR3 runs to 16 residues. J was trimmed by 10 bases and V by 2 bases; bases with no gene match: 9. The J gene is TRBJ2-1, the V gene TRBV18; TRBD2 aligns across 12 bases. Material: PBMCs. The clonotype comes from a male donor in good health and CMV-seronegative. For the CDR3, the DNA is TGTGCCAGCTCACCAAAAGAGACTAGCGGGAGTGTAGAGCAGTTCTTC. Amino acid sequence: CASSPKETSGSVEQFF.